This entry concerns a single T cell receptor (beta chain). What it recognizes is unknown. The data are from a study of cytomegalovirus exposure and HLA in healthy donors. Whole-study findings and limits: For most TCR beta V segments, an earlier analysis put the productive rate at about 87% or about 30% of the time. Roughly even sequencing depth across donors was the assumption behind the presence/absence analyses. Most TCRs appeared rarely, but some public TCRs recurred in many donors.

It was with 60 Vbeta and 13 Jbeta primers that the PCR ran. Measured with immunoSEQ multiplex PCR; TCRdb has only the in-frame clones, and not every one. Of 95,000 to 150,000 clones in the sample, 80% to 90% were seen once. CDR1 and CDR2 from the germline V gene are SGHRS and YFSETQ. Trimming left V 2 bases short and J 8 bases short, with 13 bases between. The CDR3 sequence is 13 residues long. The chain has TRBV5-1 and TRBJ1-2; D ambiguous. The specimen was PBMCs. The source is a man in his forties in good health and CMV-seronegative. Here the CDR3 DNA reads TGCGCCAGCAGCTTTTCTGACTCCGGCGGCTACACCTTC. Translated, it gives CASSFSDSGGYTF.